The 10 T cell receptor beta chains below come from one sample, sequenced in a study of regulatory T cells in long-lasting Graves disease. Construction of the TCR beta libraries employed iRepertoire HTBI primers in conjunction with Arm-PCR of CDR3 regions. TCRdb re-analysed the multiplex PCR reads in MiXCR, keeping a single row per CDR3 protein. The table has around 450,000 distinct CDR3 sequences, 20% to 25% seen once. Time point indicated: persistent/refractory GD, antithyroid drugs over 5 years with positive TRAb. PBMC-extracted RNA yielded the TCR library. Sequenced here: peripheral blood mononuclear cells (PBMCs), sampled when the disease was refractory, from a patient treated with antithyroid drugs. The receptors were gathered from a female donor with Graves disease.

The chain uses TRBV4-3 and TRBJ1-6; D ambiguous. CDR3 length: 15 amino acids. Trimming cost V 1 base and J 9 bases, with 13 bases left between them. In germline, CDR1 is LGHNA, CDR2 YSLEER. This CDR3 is CASSQGSSRTSPLHF. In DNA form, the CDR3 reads TGCGCCAGCAGCCAAGGTAGCTCCCGGACTTCACCCCTCCACTTT.

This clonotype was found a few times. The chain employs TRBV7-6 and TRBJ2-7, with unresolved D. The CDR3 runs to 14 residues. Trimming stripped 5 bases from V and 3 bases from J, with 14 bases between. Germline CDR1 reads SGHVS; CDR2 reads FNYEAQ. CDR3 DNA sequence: TGTGCCAGCAGCCCTGACCCCCAGGACTACGAGCAGTACTTC. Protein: CASSPDPQDYEQYF.

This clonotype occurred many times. CDR3 amino acids: CASSYSGSVRSASTEAFF. The DNA for the CDR3 is TGTGCCAGCAGTTACTCGGGGTCCGTCAGGAGTGCCAGTACTGAAGCTTTCTTT. This chain links TRBV6-5 with TRBJ1-1, with no clear D. The CDR3 extends over 18 amino acids. Germline V lookup: CDR1 MNHEY, CDR2 SVGAGI. V was cut by 0 bases and J by 5 bases, with 22 bases left in between.

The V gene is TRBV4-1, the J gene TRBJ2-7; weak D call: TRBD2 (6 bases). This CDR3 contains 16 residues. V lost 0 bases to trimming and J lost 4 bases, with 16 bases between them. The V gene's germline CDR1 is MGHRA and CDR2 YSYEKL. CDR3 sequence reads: CASSQDIGGTEYEQYF. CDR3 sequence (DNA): TGCGCCAGCAGCCAAGATATTGGGGGGACGGAGTACGAGCAGTACTTC.

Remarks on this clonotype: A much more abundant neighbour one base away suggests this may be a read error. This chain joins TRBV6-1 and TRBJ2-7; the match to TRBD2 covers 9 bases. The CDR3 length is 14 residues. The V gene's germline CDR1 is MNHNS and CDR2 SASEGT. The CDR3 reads CASSVLGLAYERYF. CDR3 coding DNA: TGTGCCAGCAGTGTTCTGGGACTAGCCTACGAGCGGTACTTC.

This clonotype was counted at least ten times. Here the CDR3 reads CASSLDFGWGQPQHF. The CDR3, as DNA: TGTGCCAGCAGCTTAGATTTCGGATGGGGACAGCCCCAGCATTTT. This chain uses TRBV7-2 with TRBJ1-5; no clear D. The CDR3 sequence is 15 residues long. Trimming stripped 1 base from V and 7 bases from J, with 14 bases between. Per the germline V gene, CDR1 is SGHTA and CDR2 is FQGNSA.

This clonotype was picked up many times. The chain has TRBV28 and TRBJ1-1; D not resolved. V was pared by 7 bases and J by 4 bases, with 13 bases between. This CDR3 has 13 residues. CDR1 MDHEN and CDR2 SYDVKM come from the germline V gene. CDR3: CASNPQWSTEAFF. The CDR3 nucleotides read TGTGCCAGCAACCCCCAGTGGTCCACTGAAGCTTTCTTT.

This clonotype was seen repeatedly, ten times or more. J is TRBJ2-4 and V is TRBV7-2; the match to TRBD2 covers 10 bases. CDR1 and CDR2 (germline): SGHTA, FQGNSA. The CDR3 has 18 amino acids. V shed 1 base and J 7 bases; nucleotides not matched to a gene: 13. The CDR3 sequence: CASSLEVLAGVVHNIQYF. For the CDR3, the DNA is TGTGCCAGCAGCTTAGAGGTTCTAGCGGGAGTTGTGCACAACATTCAGTACTTC.

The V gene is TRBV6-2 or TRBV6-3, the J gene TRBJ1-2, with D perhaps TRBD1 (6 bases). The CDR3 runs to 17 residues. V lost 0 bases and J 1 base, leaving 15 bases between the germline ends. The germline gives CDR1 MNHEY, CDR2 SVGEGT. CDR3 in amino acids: CASSYSDEQGINYGYTF. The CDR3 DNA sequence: TGTGCCAGCAGTTACTCCGACGAACAGGGAATTAACTATGGCTACACCTTC.

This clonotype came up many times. Written as DNA, the CDR3 is TGCAGTGCCCGCCCCCTAGCGGAGCAAGAGACCCAGTACTTC. Its translation is CSARPLAEQETQYF. The rearrangement uses TRBV20-1 and TRBJ2-5, with TRBD2 matching 7 bases. Germline V gene sequence: CDR1 DFQATT, CDR2 SNEGSKA (reference sequence). This CDR3 contains 14 residues. The trim removed 6 bases at V and 2 bases at J, leaving 9 bases unmatched.